This T cell receptor (beta chain) came from a study of blood T cell repertoires in COVID-19. Turning to the study itself: Samples of COVID-19 (acute and convalescent) were obtained from the United States, Italy and Spain. PBMCs, B-cell-depleted T cells, or T cells provided the cDNA or gDNA that made up the material.

In the study's own analysis: Amplification with reference gene primers provided the estimates of nucleated cell counts. Using immunoSEQ multiplex PCR, the repertoire was profiled, and TCRdb retains in-frame clones only, with some absent. V, J and clone size reflect that table, while D and trimming were determined from the DNA. The sample includes about 45,000 clones, roughly 63% of them seen just once. The sample comprised peripheral blood. This TCR came from a man older than 75 with acute or convalescent COVID-19.

The CDR3, as DNA: TGTGCCAGCAGCTTAGCGGCAGGGGGTTTTACTGAAGCTTTCTTT. As protein: CASSLAAGGFTEAFF. The chain links TRBV11-3 to TRBJ1-1; 7 nucleotides align to TRBD1. Per germline, CDR1 SGHNT and CDR2 YENEEA. The length of the CDR3 is 15 residues. The ends lost 1 base at V and 5 bases at J; junction bases unmatched: 7.